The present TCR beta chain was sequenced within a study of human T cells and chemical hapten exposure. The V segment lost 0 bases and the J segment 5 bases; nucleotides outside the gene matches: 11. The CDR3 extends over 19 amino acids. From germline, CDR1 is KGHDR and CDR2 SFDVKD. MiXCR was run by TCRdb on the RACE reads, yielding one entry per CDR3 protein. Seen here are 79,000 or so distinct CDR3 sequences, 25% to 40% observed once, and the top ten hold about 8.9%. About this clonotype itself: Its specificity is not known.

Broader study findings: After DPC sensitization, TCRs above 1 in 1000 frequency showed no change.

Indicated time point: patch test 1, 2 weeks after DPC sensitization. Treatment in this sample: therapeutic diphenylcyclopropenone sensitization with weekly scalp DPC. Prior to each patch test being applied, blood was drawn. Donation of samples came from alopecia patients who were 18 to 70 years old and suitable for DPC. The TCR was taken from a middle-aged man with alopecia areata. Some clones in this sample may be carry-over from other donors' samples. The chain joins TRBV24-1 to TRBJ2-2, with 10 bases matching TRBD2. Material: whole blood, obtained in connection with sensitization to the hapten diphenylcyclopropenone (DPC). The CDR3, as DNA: TGTGCCACCAGTGATTTGTCGCTAGCGGGAGAAGGGAAGACCGGGGAGCTGTTTTTT. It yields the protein CATSDLSLAGEGKTGELFF.